The next 4 T cell receptor beta chains were all read from a single sample in a study of CD8+ T cells in alopecia areata. Following RNA extraction, reverse transcription yielded cDNA that acted as the sequencing template. Using immunoSEQ multiplex PCR, the repertoire was profiled, and TCRdb retains in-frame clones only, with some absent. The data hold fewer than 200,000 clones, with around 50% observed a single time. The input for sequencing was CD4+ T cells sorted from blood, taken at week 0. The receptors come from a human donor with alopecia areata.

The J gene is TRBJ2-2, the V gene TRBV29-1; TRBD1 agrees at 9 bases. CDR3 length equals 13 residues. CDR1 is SQVTM and CDR2 is ANQGSEA in the germline V gene. The trim removed 5 bases at V and 6 bases at J, leaving 4 bases unmatched. CDR3 sequence (DNA): TGCAGCGTTATGACAGGGGGGGCCGGGGAGCTGTTTTTT. It codes for CSVMTGGAGELFF.

The chain combines TRBV5-1 with TRBJ2-7; 10 bases are shared with TRBD1. Losses at the gene ends were 3 bases for V and 4 bases for J; bases not matched to a gene: 7. Germline assignment: CDR1 SGHRS and CDR2 YFSETQ. The CDR3 spans 15 residues. The CDR3 DNA sequence: TGCGCCAGCAGCTCGGAGGGGACAGGGGTATACGAGCAGTACTTC. It encodes CASSSEGTGVYEQYF.

In its sample, this clone was seen a few times. The chain combines TRBV7-9 with TRBJ2-3; TRBD2 matches at 8 bases. Unmatched junction bases numbered 11, after V lost 5 bases and J lost 7 bases. The germline gives CDR1 SEHNR, CDR2 FQNEAQ (reference sequence). The CDR3 extends over 15 amino acids. The CDR3 loop reads CASSIRGGLANTQYF. The CDR3 DNA sequence: TGTGCCAGCAGCATCCGGGGGGGCCTCGCAAATACGCAGTATTTT.

The V and J genes are TRBV4-2 and TRBJ2-5; 7 bases are a match to TRBD1. Losses at the gene ends were 4 bases for V and 1 base for J; bases not matched to a gene: 6. CDR3 length: 15 amino acids. CDR1 is LGHNA and CDR2 is YNFKEQ in the germline V gene. The CDR3 here is CASSRGQAPQETQYF. The CDR3 nucleotides read TGTGCCAGCAGCCGTGGACAGGCCCCCCAAGAGACCCAGTACTTC.